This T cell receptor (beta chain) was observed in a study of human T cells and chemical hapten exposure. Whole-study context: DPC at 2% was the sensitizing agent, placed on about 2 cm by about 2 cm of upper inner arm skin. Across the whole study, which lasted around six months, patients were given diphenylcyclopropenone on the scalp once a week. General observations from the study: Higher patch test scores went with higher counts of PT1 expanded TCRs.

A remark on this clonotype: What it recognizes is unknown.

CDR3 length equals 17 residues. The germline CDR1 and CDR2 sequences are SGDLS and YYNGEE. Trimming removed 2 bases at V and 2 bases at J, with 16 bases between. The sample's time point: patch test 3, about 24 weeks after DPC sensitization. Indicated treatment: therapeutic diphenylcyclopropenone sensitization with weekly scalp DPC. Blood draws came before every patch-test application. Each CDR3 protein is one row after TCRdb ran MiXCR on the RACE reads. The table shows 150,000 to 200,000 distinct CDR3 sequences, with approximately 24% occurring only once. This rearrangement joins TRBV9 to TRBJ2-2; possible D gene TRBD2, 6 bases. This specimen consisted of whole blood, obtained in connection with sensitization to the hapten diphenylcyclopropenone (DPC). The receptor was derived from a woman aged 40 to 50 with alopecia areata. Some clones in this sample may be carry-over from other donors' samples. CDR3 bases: TGTGCCAGCAGCGTGGGGATTGGAGGGGCCAACACCGGGGAGCTGTTTTTT. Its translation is CASSVGIGGANTGELFF.